The 9 T cell receptor beta chains below come from one sample, sequenced in a study of blood T cell repertoires in COVID-19 (dated by TCRdb to the early 2020s). The library was built by means of the immunoSEQ multiplex PCR assay. TCRdb holds this immuneACCESS table with in-frame rearrangements only. Some clones are missing; in checked studies, unresolved V genes explain under half, and the rest has no known cause. Recorded for this sample are approximately 500,000 clones; roughly 91% of them occurred a single time. The top ten constitute roughly 7.4% of the sample. The sample was peripheral blood. The receptors originated from a woman between 50 and 59 years old with COVID-19, enrolled during active disease.

This clone was observed a few times. V gene TRBV19 combines with J gene TRBJ1-2, with D unresolved. Germline loops: CDR1 LNHDA, CDR2 SQIVND (reference sequence). V was cut by 5 bases and J by 0 bases, with 7 bases left in between. The CDR3 consists of 13 residues. This chain's CDR3 is CASSADTNYGYTF. CDR3 coding DNA: TGTGCCAGTAGTGCAGACACTAACTATGGCTACACCTTC.

The CDR3 protein is CASSPGPSGVREQFF. The CDR3 DNA sequence: TGTGCCAGCAGCCCCGGCCCCTCAGGGGTCCGGGAGCAGTTCTTC. This sequence joins TRBV5-6 and TRBJ2-1, with D perhaps TRBD1 (6 bases). The CDR3 covers 15 residues. The V end lost 4 bases, the J end lost 10 bases, and 21 bases lay between the germline ends. Germline V gene data show CDR1 as SGHDT and CDR2 as YYEEEE. Supplemented by reference TRBV5-6 and TRBJ2-1, the full variable domain reads DAGVTQSPTHLIKTRGQQVTLRCSPKSGHDTVSWYQQALGQGPQFIFQYYEEEERQRGNFPDRFSGHQFPNYSSELNVNALLLGDSALYLCASSPGPSGVREQFFGPGTRLTVL.

This chain connects TRBV10-3 to TRBJ2-3; TRBD2 matches at 10 bases. This CDR3 has 14 residues. V lost 4 bases to trimming and J lost 10 bases; unmatched junction nucleotides: 8. Germline V gene lookup returns CDR1 ENHRY and CDR2 SYGVKD. CDR3 sequence (DNA): TGTGCCATCAGTGGGCTAGCGGGGGAATCCGCGCAGTATTTT. Its protein product is CAISGLAGESAQYF.

The chain is built from TRBV9 and TRBJ2-3, with 8 bases that match TRBD2. The CDR3 spans 15 residues. Germline CDR1 is SGDLS and CDR2 is YYNGEE. J was trimmed by 4 bases and V by 4 bases; bases with no gene match: 8. CDR3 amino acids: CASSNYGGASDTQYF. The CDR3 DNA reads TGTGCCAGCAGCAACTACGGGGGGGCATCAGATACGCAGTATTTT.

The rearrangement joins TRBV2 to TRBJ1-1; D uncertain. Germline CDR1 and CDR2: SNHLY and FYNNEI. Trimming took 5 bases from V and 0 from J, leaving 7 bases between them. CDR3 length: 13 residues. The CDR3 DNA reads TGTGCCAGCAGTCCTATGATGAACACTGAAGCTTTCTTT. Residues: CASSPMMNTEAFF. Combining the CDR3 with reference TRBV2 and TRBJ1-1 gives the whole variable domain EPEVTQTPSHQVTQMGQEVILRCVPISNHLYFYWYRQILGQKVEFLVSFYNNEISEKSEIFDDQFSVERPDGSNFTLKIRSTKLEDSAMYFCASSPMMNTEAFFGQGTRLTVV.

The chain links TRBV4-2 to TRBJ1-1, with a tentative D call TRBD1 (6 bases). This CDR3 comprises 15 residues. Germline assignment: CDR1 LGHNA and CDR2 YNFKEQ. Trimming took off 4 bases at V and 10 bases at J, with 22 bases between the two ends. The CDR3 DNA is TGTGCCAGCAGCCCTCCGACGGGGGGCATGTGGGGAGCTTTCTTT. Amino acids: CASSPPTGGMWGAFF.

J is TRBJ2-7 and V is TRBV25-1, with no clear D. Germline loops: CDR1 MGHDK, CDR2 SYGVNS. The CDR3 runs 14 residues. V was shortened by 1 base and J by 3 bases, with 10 bases between the two germline ends. CDR3 loop: CASSESPTDYEQYF. CDR3 DNA sequence: TGTGCCAGCAGTGAATCCCCTACCGACTACGAGCAGTACTTC.

The rearrangement links TRBV30 to TRBJ1-1; weak D call: TRBD1 (5 bases). Germline assignment: CDR1 GTSNPN and CDR2 SVGIG (reference sequence). This CDR3 comprises 12 residues. Between the trimmed V and J ends, which lost 1 base and 9 bases, there was a span of 12 bases. The CDR3 DNA is TGTGCCTGGAGTGCGGCAGGGATTCAAGCTTTCTTT. This translates into CAWSAAGIQAFF.

This clone was observed a handful of times. This chain links TRBV19 with TRBJ2-7; 7 nucleotides match TRBD1. CDR1 and CDR2 (germline): LNHDA, SQIVND (reference sequence). The CDR3 contains 14 residues. V was clipped by 5 bases and J by 0 bases; unmatched bases: 4. The CDR3 is CASSLDRFSYEQYF. The CDR3 coding sequence is TGTGCCAGTAGTCTGGACAGGTTCTCCTACGAGCAGTACTTC.